This T cell receptor beta chain was found in a study of blood T cell repertoires in COVID-19. Study-level information: Samples came from the United States, Italy and Spain, spanning acute and convalescent COVID-19.

After removal of 3 bases from V and 8 bases from J, the junction contained 7 bases not matched to a gene. CDR1 and CDR2 from the germline V gene are LGHDT and YNNKEL (reference sequence). The CDR3 totals 15 residues. Assay: immunoSEQ multiplex PCR; the TCRdb copy retains only in-frame clones and omits some. The table records more than 65,000 clones, around 80% of them present only once. V and J are TRBV3-1 (or the pseudogene TRBV3-2) and TRBJ1-6; the match to TRBD1 covers 7 bases. The clonotype originates from a man between 60 and 75 years old with active or convalescent COVID-19. Input material: peripheral blood. CDR3 loop: CASSHPGGYDSPLHF. DNA of the CDR3: TGTGCCAGCAGCCACCCAGGGGGGTATGATTCACCCCTCCACTTT.